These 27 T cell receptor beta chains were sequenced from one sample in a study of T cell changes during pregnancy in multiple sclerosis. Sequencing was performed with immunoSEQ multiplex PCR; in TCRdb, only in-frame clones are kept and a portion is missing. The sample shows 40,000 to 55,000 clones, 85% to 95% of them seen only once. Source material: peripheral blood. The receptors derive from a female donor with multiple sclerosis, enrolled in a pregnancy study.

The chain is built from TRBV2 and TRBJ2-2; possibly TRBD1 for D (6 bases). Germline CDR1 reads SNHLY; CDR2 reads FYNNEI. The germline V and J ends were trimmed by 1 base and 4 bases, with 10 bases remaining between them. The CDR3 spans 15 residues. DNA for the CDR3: TGTGCCAGCAGTGAAGGAGCACAGGGCACCGGGGAGCTGTTTTTT. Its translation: CASSEGAQGTGELFF.

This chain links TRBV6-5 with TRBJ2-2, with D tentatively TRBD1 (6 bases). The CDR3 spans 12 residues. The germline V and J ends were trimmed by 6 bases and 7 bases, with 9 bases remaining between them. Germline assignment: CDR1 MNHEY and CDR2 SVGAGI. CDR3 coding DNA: TGTGCCAGCAGAGGGACAAACGGGGAGCTGTTTTTT. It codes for CASRGTNGELFF.

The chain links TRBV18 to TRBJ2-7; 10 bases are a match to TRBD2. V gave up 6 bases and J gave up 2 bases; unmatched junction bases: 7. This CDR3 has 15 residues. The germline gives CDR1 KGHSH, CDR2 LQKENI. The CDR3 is CASSSTSGNTYEQYF. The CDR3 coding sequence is TGTGCCAGCTCGTCCACTAGCGGGAACACCTACGAGCAGTACTTC.

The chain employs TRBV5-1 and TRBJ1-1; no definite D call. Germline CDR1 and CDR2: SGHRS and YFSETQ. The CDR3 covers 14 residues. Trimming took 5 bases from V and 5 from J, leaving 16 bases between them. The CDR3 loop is CASRTGSVLTEAFF. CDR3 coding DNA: TGCGCCAGCAGGACGGGGTCAGTTTTGACTGAAGCTTTCTTT. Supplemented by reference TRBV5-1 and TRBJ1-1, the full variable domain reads KAGVTQTPRYLIKTRGQQVTLSCSPISGHRSVSWYQQTPGQGLQFLFEYFSETQRNKGNFPGRFSGRQFSNSRSEMNVSTLELGDSALYLCASRTGSVLTEAFFGQGTRLTVV.

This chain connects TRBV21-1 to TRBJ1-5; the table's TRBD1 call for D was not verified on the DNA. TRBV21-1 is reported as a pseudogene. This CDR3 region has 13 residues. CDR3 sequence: CASSTQGSQPQHF. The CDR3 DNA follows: TGTGCCAGCAGCACACAGGGTTCCCAGCCCCAGCATTTT.

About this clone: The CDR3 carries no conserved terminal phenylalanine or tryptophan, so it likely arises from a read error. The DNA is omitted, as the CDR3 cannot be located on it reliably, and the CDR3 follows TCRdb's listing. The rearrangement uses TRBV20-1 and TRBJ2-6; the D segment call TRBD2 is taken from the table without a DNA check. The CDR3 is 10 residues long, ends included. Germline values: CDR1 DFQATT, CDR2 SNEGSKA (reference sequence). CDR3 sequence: CSARRLAGGV.

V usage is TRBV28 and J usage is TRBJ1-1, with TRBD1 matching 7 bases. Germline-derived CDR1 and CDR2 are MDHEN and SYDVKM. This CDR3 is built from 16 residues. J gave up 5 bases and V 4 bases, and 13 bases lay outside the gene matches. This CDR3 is CASSSPRSTGLTEAFF. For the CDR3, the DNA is TGTGCCAGCAGTTCCCCCCGTTCGACAGGGTTGACTGAAGCTTTCTTT.

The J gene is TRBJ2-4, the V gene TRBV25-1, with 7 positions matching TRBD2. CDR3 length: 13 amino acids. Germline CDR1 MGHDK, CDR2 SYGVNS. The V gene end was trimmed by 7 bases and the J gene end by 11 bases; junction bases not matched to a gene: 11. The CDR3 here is CASTAGLGGLQYF. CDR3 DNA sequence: TGTGCCAGCACTGCCGGACTAGGTGGCCTTCAGTACTTC.

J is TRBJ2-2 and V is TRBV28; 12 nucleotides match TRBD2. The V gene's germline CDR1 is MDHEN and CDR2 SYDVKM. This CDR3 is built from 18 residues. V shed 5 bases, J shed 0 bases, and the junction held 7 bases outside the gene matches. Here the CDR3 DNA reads TGTGCCAGCAGTACCCGACTAGCGGGAGATCCGAACACCGGGGAGCTGTTTTTT. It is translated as CASSTRLAGDPNTGELFF.

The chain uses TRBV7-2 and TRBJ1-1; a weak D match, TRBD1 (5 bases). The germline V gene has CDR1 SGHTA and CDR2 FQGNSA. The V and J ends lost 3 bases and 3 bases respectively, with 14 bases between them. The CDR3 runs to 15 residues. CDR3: CASSFLQGSYTEAFF. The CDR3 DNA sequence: TGTGCCAGCAGCTTCCTTCAGGGAAGTTACACTGAAGCTTTCTTT. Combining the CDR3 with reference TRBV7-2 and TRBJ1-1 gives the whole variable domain GAGVSQSPSNKVTEKGKDVELRCDPISGHTALYWYRQSLGQGLEFLIYFQGNSAPDKSGLPSDRFSAERTGGSVSTLTIQRTQQEDSAVYLCASSFLQGSYTEAFFGQGTRLTVV.

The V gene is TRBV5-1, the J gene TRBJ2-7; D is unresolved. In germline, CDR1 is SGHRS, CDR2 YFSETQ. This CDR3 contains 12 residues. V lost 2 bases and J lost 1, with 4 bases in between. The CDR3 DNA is TGCGCCAGCAGCTTCGAGTCCTACGAGCAGTACTTC. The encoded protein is CASSFESYEQYF.

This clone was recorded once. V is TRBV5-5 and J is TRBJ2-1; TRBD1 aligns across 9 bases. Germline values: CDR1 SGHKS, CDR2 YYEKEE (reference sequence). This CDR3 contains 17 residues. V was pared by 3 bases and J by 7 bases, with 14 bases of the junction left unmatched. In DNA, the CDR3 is TGTGCCAGCAGCTCCCCGTTGGGGACAGGGAGGGAGAATGAGCAGTTCTTC. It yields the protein CASSSPLGTGRENEQFF.

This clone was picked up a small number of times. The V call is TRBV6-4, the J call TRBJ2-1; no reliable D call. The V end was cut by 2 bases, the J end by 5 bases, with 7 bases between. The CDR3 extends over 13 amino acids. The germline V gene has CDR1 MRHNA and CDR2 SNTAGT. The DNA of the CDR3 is TGTGCCAGCAGTGACAGGCTCCACAATGAGCAGTTCTTC. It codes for CASSDRLHNEQFF.

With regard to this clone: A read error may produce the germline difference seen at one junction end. In DNA form, the CDR3 reads TGCGCCAGCAGCTTGGAGGCAGGGGTGTTACCTAAGGGTTTC. Translation: CASSLEAGVLPKGF. The V call is TRBV5-1, the J call TRBJ2-7; TRBD1 might be the D (6 bases). Germline CDR1 SGHRS, CDR2 YFSETQ. This CDR3 has 14 amino acids.

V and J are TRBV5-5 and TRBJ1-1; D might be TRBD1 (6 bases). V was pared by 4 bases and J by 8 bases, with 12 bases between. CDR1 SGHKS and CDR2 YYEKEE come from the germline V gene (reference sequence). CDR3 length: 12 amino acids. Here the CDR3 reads CASSRWQGEAFF. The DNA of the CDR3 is TGTGCCAGCAGCCGCTGGCAGGGGGAAGCTTTCTTT.

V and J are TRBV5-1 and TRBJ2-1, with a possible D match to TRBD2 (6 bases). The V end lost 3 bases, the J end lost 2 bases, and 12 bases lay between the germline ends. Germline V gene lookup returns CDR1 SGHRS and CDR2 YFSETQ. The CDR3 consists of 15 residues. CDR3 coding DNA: TGCGCCAGCAGCTCCGGGCCGGGAGCCTACAATGAGCAGTTCTTC. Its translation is CASSSGPGAYNEQFF.

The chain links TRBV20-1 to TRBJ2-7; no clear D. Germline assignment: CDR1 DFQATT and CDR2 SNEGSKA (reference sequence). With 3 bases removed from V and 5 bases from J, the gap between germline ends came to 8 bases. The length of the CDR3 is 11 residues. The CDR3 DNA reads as TGCAGTGCTAGTCCTCATGACGAGCAGTACTTC. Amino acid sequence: CSASPHDEQYF.

The CDR3 coding sequence is TGTGCCAGCAGCGTAGGCTTGAACAGGCAATACTCTGGGGCCAACGTCCTGACTTTC. Protein product: CASSVGLNRQYSGANVLTF. The chain joins TRBV9 to TRBJ2-6; D is possibly TRBD1 (5 bases). The CDR3 runs to 19 residues. Germline V CDR1 and CDR2: SGDLS, YYNGEE. V was pared by 0 bases and J by 0 bases, with 16 bases between.

The CDR3, as DNA: TGTGCCTGGAGTGTACGATGGCCGACTAGCGTATACTCCTACGAGCAGTACTTC. Its protein product is CAWSVRWPTSVYSYEQYF. This chain links TRBV30 with TRBJ2-7, with 8 bases that match TRBD2. In germline, CDR1 is GTSNPN, CDR2 SVGIG (reference sequence). CDR3 length equals 18 residues. After removal of 0 bases from V and 0 bases from J, the junction contained 13 bases not matched to a gene.

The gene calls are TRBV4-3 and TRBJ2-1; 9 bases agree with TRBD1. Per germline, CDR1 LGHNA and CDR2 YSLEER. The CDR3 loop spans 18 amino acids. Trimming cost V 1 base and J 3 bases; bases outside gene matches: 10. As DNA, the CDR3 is TGCGCCAGCAGCCAAGGCCCGAACAGGGGGCCTATCTACAATGAGCAGTTCTTC. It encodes CASSQGPNRGPIYNEQFF.

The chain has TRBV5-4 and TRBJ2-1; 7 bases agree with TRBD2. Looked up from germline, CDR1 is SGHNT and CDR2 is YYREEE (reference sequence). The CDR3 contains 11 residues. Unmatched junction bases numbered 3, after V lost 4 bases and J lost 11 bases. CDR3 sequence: CASSGGGKQFF. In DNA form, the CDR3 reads TGTGCCAGCAGCGGGGGGGGGAAGCAGTTCTTC. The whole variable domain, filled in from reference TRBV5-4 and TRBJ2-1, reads ETGVTQSPTHLIKTRGQQVTLRCSSQSGHNTVSWYQQALGQGPQFIFQYYREEENGRGNFPPRFSGLQFPNYSSELNVNALELDDSALYLCASSGGGKQFFGPGTRLTVL.

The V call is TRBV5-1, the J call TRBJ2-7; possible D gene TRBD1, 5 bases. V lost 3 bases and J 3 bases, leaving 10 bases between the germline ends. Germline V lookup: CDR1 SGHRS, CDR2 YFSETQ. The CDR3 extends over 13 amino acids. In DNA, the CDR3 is TGCGCCAGCAGCTCACAGACAGTCTACGAGCAGTACTTC. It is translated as CASSSQTVYEQYF.

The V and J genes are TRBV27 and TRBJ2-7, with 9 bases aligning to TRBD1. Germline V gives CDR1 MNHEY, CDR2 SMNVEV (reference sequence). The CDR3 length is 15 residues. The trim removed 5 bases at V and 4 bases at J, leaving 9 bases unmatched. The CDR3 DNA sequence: TGTGCCAGCAGTCAGGGACAGGGAGAAAGGTACGAGCAGTACTTC. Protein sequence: CASSQGQGERYEQYF.

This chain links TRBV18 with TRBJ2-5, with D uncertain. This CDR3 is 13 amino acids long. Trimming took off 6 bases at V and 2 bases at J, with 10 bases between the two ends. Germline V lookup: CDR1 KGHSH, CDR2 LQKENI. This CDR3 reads CASSSRAQETQYF. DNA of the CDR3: TGTGCCAGCTCCTCAAGGGCACAAGAGACCCAGTACTTC.

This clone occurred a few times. This CDR3 reads CASSATGGTEAFF. The CDR3 DNA reads as TGTGCCAGCTCAGCGACAGGGGGGACTGAAGCTTTCTTT. V and J are TRBV18 and TRBJ1-1, with 9 bases identical to TRBD1. V dropped 5 bases and J dropped 5; count of bases not matched to a gene: 3. This CDR3 region has 13 residues. Germline lookup yields CDR1 KGHSH and CDR2 LQKENI.

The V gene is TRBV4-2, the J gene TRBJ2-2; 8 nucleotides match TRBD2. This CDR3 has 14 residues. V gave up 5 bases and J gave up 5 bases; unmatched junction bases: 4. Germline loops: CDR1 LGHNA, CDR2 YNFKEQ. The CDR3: CASSLPGGTGELFF. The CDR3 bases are TGTGCCAGCAGCTTACCGGGGGGGACCGGGGAGCTGTTTTTT.

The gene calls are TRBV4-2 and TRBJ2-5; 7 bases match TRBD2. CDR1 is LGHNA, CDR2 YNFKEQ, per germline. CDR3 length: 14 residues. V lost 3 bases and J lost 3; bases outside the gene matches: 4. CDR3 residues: CASSQGGWEETQYF. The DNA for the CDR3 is TGTGCCAGCAGCCAGGGGGGGTGGGAAGAGACCCAGTACTTC.